What follows is one T cell receptor (beta chain) and its context. This sample was taken from a study of low-dose radiotherapy and immunotherapy resistance in tumors. As for the study in general: Dosing of intravenous cyclophosphamide at 200 mg/m2 occurred every two weeks and took place one day prior to radiation and immunotherapy.

The time point is: before trial treatment. All of the donors were given nivolumab, ipilimumab, aspirin, low-dose cyclophosphamide and low-dose radiotherapy as part of RACIN, a single-arm trial. Each patient who was eligible had an advanced solid tumor with no tumor-infiltrating lymphocytes. TRAV- and TRBV-specific primers primed first-strand cDNA, covering alpha and beta chains. Amplification, which lasted 20 PCR cycles, used a constant-region primer and V-primer adapter to amplify TCRs. In vitro transcription served to amplify the isolated mRNA. Using its own MiXCR run on the reads, TCRdb lists one record per CDR3 protein. The top ten clones hold around 10% of a sample with some 71,000 distinct CDR3 sequences, less than 35% of them seen once. CDR1 MNHNS and CDR2 SASEGT come from the germline V gene. The length of the CDR3 is 16 residues. The V and J ends lost 6 bases and 4 bases, in that order; junction bases with no gene match: 10.

The sample was PBMCs, taken before treatment. The sequence came from a female donor with ovarian cancer. The chain is built from TRBV6-1 and TRBJ2-3, with 10 bases lining up with TRBD2. The CDR3 DNA reads as TGTGCCAGCAGCGTTAATAGCGGGAGGTTCCCAGATACGCAGTATTTT. Translation: CASSVNSGRFPDTQYF.